One and the same sample provided the 28 T cell receptor beta chains below, sequenced in a study of monozygotic twins with cystic fibrosis. TCRdb's table, derived via immunoSEQ multiplex PCR, lists solely in-frame clones and lacks some. The sample contains tens of thousands of clones, 85% of which appear only once. The sample comprised blood. Receptor source: a girl aged 2 to 9 with cystic fibrosis.

The chain links TRBV19 to TRBJ1-5; 7 nucleotides agree with TRBD1. Trimming removed 6 bases from V and 9 bases from J; junction bases left unmatched: 11. CDR1 is LNHDA, CDR2 SQIVND, per germline (reference sequence). This CDR3 spans 14 amino acids. The CDR3 reads CASSYGTDRRPQHF. CDR3 sequence (DNA): TGTGCCAGTAGCTATGGGACAGATCGTAGGCCCCAGCATTTT.

The V and J genes are TRBV11-2 and TRBJ1-1, with no clear D. Trimming removed 3 bases from V and 5 bases from J, with 4 bases in between. This CDR3 is 11 amino acids long. CDR1 is SGHAT, CDR2 FQNNGV, per germline. The CDR3 loop reads CASSFGTEAFF. For the CDR3, the DNA is TGTGCCAGCAGCTTCGGGACTGAAGCTTTCTTT. The full variable domain, rest sourced from reference TRBV11-2 and TRBJ1-1, is EAGVAQSPRYKIIEKRQSVAFWCNPISGHATLYWYQQILGQGPKLLIQFQNNGVVDDSQLPKDRFSAERLKGVDSTLKIQPAKLEDSAVYLCASSFGTEAFFGQGTRLTVV.

This rearrangement joins TRBV20-1 to TRBJ2-1, with D hard to call. This CDR3 has 10 residues. The ends were cut back, 6 bases at V and 9 bases at J, with 9 bases in the middle. Germline CDR1 and CDR2: DFQATT and SNEGSKA (reference sequence). The CDR3 nucleotides read TGCAGTGCGGTTGACGTTGAGCAGTTCTTC. As protein: CSAVDVEQFF.

This clone was detected only once. The chain links TRBV27 to TRBJ1-1, with unresolved D. V was shortened by 0 bases and J by 6 bases, with 11 bases between the two germline ends. Germline values: CDR1 MNHEY, CDR2 SMNVEV (reference sequence). This CDR3 contains 14 residues. The CDR3 here is CASSLSPAGPEAFF. The CDR3 coding sequence is TGTGCCAGCAGTTTATCGCCGGCAGGCCCTGAAGCTTTCTTT.

The V gene is TRBV5-8, the J gene TRBJ2-5; no clear D. V lost 0 bases, J lost 5 bases, and 8 bases lay in between. The V gene's germline CDR1 is SGHTS and CDR2 YDEGEE. The CDR3 loop spans 13 amino acids. The CDR3 reads CASSLATRETQYF. The CDR3, as DNA: TGTGCCAGCAGCTTGGCCACACGGGAGACCCAGTACTTC.

The chain has TRBV2 and TRBJ2-4; possible D gene TRBD2, 5 bases. This CDR3 is built from 13 residues. Looked up from germline, CDR1 is SNHLY and CDR2 is FYNNEI. The V and J ends lost 4 bases and 6 bases respectively, with 10 bases between them. The CDR3 spells CASSVGEGNIQYF. DNA of the CDR3: TGTGCCAGCAGTGTGGGAGAGGGAAACATTCAGTACTTC. The full variable domain, with the rest looked up from reference TRBV2 and TRBJ2-4, is EPEVTQTPSHQVTQMGQEVILRCVPISNHLYFYWYRQILGQKVEFLVSFYNNEISEKSEIFDDQFSVERPDGSNFTLKIRSTKLEDSAMYFCASSVGEGNIQYFGAGTRLSVL.

J is TRBJ1-1 and V is TRBV6-5, with no clear D. CDR1 and CDR2 from the germline V gene are MNHEY and SVGAGI. This CDR3 comprises 13 residues. V was pared by 2 bases and J by 1 base, with 5 bases between. CDR3 nucleotide sequence: TGTGCCAGCAGTTACGGCAAGAACACTGAAGCTTTCTTT. Translating gives CASSYGKNTEAFF.

J is TRBJ2-1 and V is TRBV28; TRBD2 agrees at 8 bases. Germline values: CDR1 MDHEN, CDR2 SYDVKM. The CDR3 extends over 15 amino acids. V lost 6 bases and J lost 5; bases outside the gene matches: 9. The CDR3 DNA reads as TGTGCCAGCAGCCCCCTCAGCGGGGGAAACAATGAGCAGTTCTTC. It translates to CASSPLSGGNNEQFF.

This clone was seen more than once but under ten times. The V and J genes are TRBV18 and TRBJ1-1; 8 bases are a match to TRBD1. Trimming took 3 bases from V and 3 from J; bases not matched to a gene: 0. Germline CDR1 and CDR2: KGHSH and LQKENI. The CDR3 has 13 residues. CDR3 protein: CASSPGQDTEAFF. The CDR3 DNA reads as TGTGCCAGCTCACCGGGACAGGACACTGAAGCTTTCTTT. The full variable domain, rest sourced from reference TRBV18 and TRBJ1-1, is NAGVMQNPRHLVRRRGQEARLRCSPMKGHSHVYWYRQLPEEGLKFMVYLQKENIIDESGMPKERFSAEFPKEGPSILRIQQVVRGDSAAYFCASSPGQDTEAFFGQGTRLTVV.

The V and J genes are TRBV30 and TRBJ2-2; D is unclear. This CDR3 contains 15 residues. Germline V CDR1 and CDR2: GTSNPN, SVGIG (reference sequence). Trimming removed 0 bases from V and 2 bases from J, with 10 bases in between. CDR3 in amino acids: CAWSVRLRNTGELFF. CDR3 nucleotides: TGTGCCTGGAGTGTTCGACTGCGAAACACCGGGGAGCTGTTTTTT.

The chain couples TRBV28 to TRBJ2-7; D ambiguous. Trimming removed 1 base at V and 3 bases at J, with 13 bases between. The CDR3 extends over 15 amino acids. Germline V gives CDR1 MDHEN, CDR2 SYDVKM. In DNA form, the CDR3 reads TGTGCCAGCAGTTTATCATCCTGGGAATACTACGAGCAGTACTTC. Its protein product is CASSLSSWEYYEQYF. The whole variable domain, filled in from reference TRBV28 and TRBJ2-7, reads DVKVTQSSRYLVKRTGEKVFLECVQDMDHENMFWYRQDPGLGLRLIYFSYDVKMKEKGDIPEGYSVSREKKERFSLILESASTNQTSMYLCASSLSSWEYYEQYFGPGTRLTVT.

V gene TRBV27 combines with J gene TRBJ1-1, with D tentatively TRBD1 (5 bases). This CDR3 region has 15 residues. Germline V gene data show CDR1 as MNHEY and CDR2 as SMNVEV (reference sequence). Trimming stripped 4 bases from V and 0 bases from J, with 12 bases between. CDR3 protein: CASSSLQVMNTEAFF. Written as DNA, the CDR3 is TGTGCCAGCAGTTCACTACAGGTCATGAACACTGAAGCTTTCTTT.

V and J are TRBV7-8 and TRBJ2-1; D is undetermined. There are 12 residues in the CDR3. CDR1 and CDR2 from the germline V gene are SGHVS and FQNEAQ. The V gene lost 5 bases and the J gene lost 8 bases, with 10 bases spanning the gap. CDR3 protein: CASSPTAHEQFF. The CDR3, as DNA: TGTGCCAGCAGCCCGACTGCCCATGAGCAGTTCTTC.

The chain is built from TRBV10-3 and TRBJ1-1, with 8 bases identical to TRBD1. The V and J ends lost 4 bases and 2 bases, in that order; junction bases with no gene match: 3. The CDR3 contains 14 residues. Germline-derived CDR1 and CDR2 are ENHRY and SYGVKD. The chain's CDR3 is CAISVQGANTEAFF. CDR3 bases: TGTGCCATCAGTGTCCAGGGGGCTAACACTGAAGCTTTCTTT.

The CDR3 DNA sequence: TGCGCCAGCAGCTCACAGGGTTCCACAGATACGCAGTATTTT. Translating gives CASSSQGSTDTQYF. The chain carries TRBV5-1 and TRBJ2-3; tentative D call: TRBD1 (6 bases). Germline V gene lookup returns CDR1 SGHRS and CDR2 YFSETQ. This CDR3 is 14 amino acids long. V was shortened by 3 bases and J by 2 bases, with 10 bases between the two germline ends.

The chain carries TRBV5-5 and TRBJ2-2; weak D call: TRBD2 (5 bases). CDR1 is SGHKS, CDR2 YYEKEE, per germline (reference sequence). The CDR3 extends over 12 amino acids. V was trimmed by 2 bases and J by 7 bases, leaving 6 bases between them. The CDR3 nucleotides are TGTGCCAGCAGCTTCGGGATCGGGGAGCTGTTTTTT. Protein: CASSFGIGELFF.

The CDR3 sequence: CASRYVSASSEQFF. The CDR3 DNA sequence: TGCGCCAGCAGGTATGTGTCGGCGAGTTCTGAGCAGTTCTTC. The rearrangement joins TRBV5-1 to TRBJ2-1; no definite D call. The CDR3 has 14 residues. CDR1 SGHRS and CDR2 YFSETQ come from the germline V gene. V lost 5 bases and J 9 bases, leaving 18 bases between the germline ends.

The V gene is TRBV10-3, the J gene TRBJ2-1; D is undetermined. The CDR3 spans 14 residues. V gave up 3 bases and J gave up 1 base, with 7 bases separating them. The germline V gene has CDR1 ENHRY and CDR2 SYGVKD. The CDR3 nucleotides read TGTGCCATCAGTGATCGCACTTCCTACAATGAGCAGTTCTTC. As protein: CAISDRTSYNEQFF.

The chain carries TRBV19 and TRBJ2-3; D assignment may be TRBD1 or TRBD2 (6 bases each). This CDR3 is 16 amino acids long. V was clipped by 7 bases and J by 4 bases, with 21 bases between them. Germline CDR1 reads LNHDA; CDR2 reads SQIVND (reference sequence). The CDR3 here is CASINLGGANADTQYF. The CDR3 region has the DNA TGTGCCAGTATTAATCTCGGGGGCGCCAACGCAGATACGCAGTATTTT.

In DNA, the CDR3 is TGCAGCGGGGGGGGACTAGCAGGCACAGATACGCAGTATTTT. Its protein product is CSGGGLAGTDTQYF. The rearrangement joins TRBV29-1 to TRBJ2-3; 9 nucleotides match TRBD2. The CDR3 runs 14 residues. Germline lookup yields CDR1 SQVTM and CDR2 ANQGSEA. After removal of 7 bases from V and 1 base from J, the junction contained 6 bases not matched to a gene.

This CDR3 reads CASSLLAGSGGGGGYTF. DNA of the CDR3: TGTGCCAGCAGCTTACTTGCAGGCTCCGGCGGCGGAGGAGGCTACACCTTC. The V call is TRBV7-2, the J call TRBJ1-2; D is ambiguous. Germline-derived CDR1 and CDR2 are SGHTA and FQGNSA. This CDR3 has 17 amino acids. Between the trimmed V and J ends, which lost 2 bases and 8 bases, there was a span of 24 bases.

The J gene is TRBJ2-7, the V gene TRBV5-6; 14 bases are shared with TRBD2. Losses at the gene ends were 4 bases for V and 2 bases for J; bases not matched to a gene: 11. The CDR3 contains 18 residues. Germline CDR1 is SGHDT and CDR2 is YYEEEE. This CDR3 is CASSPSPGTSGRPYEQYF. The CDR3 coding sequence is TGTGCCAGCAGCCCTAGTCCCGGGACTAGCGGGAGACCCTACGAGCAGTACTTC.

This clone was counted a few times. The chain combines TRBV29-1 with TRBJ1-2; 7 bases match TRBD1. The germline CDR1 and CDR2 sequences are SQVTM and ANQGSEA. V lost 6 bases to trimming and J lost 5 bases; unmatched junction nucleotides: 9. The CDR3 loop spans 13 amino acids. The CDR3, as DNA: TGCAGCGTAGAGGGGACAGCGGCTTATGGCTACACCTTC. Its protein product is CSVEGTAAYGYTF.

J is TRBJ2-6 and V is TRBV27; D not certain. The CDR3 sequence is 17 residues long. Trimming took off 0 bases at V and 0 bases at J, with 9 bases between the two ends. The germline V gene has CDR1 MNHEY and CDR2 SMNVEV (reference sequence). This CDR3 is CASSLSARSSGANVLTF. DNA of the CDR3: TGTGCCAGCAGTTTATCTGCGAGAAGCTCTGGGGCCAACGTCCTGACTTTC.

This clone was seen just once. This rearrangement joins TRBV6-5 to TRBJ2-1; TRBD2 agrees at 7 bases. V gave up 4 bases and J gave up 9 bases; unmatched junction bases: 12. Germline CDR1 MNHEY, CDR2 SVGAGI. The CDR3 consists of 15 residues. CDR3 in amino acids: CASSSSRTGGSEQFF. CDR3 bases: TGTGCCAGCAGTTCCTCCCGGACCGGGGGGAGTGAGCAGTTCTTC.

The chain combines TRBV4-1 with TRBJ2-7, with 7 nucleotides matching TRBD1. CDR1 MGHRA and CDR2 YSYEKL come from the germline V gene. The CDR3 is made up of 16 amino acids. Trimming took 2 bases from V and 1 from J; bases not matched to a gene: 8. The CDR3 sequence: CASSQPSYRGSYEQYF. CDR3 nucleotides: TGCGCCAGCAGCCAACCCTCATACAGGGGATCCTACGAGCAGTACTTC.

The chain links TRBV4-2 to TRBJ1-2; TRBD1 aligns across 7 bases. The germline gives CDR1 LGHNA, CDR2 YNFKEQ. CDR3 length equals 14 residues. V dropped 4 bases and J dropped 4; count of bases not matched to a gene: 6. Here the CDR3 reads CASSPGQDLYGYTF. CDR3 DNA: TGTGCCAGCAGCCCCGGACAGGATCTCTATGGCTACACCTTC.

J is TRBJ2-3 and V is TRBV9; D is uncertain. Trimming shortened V by 3 bases and J by 6 bases, and 8 bases separated the two germline ends. Looked up from germline, CDR1 is SGDLS and CDR2 is YYNGEE. The CDR3 sequence is 12 residues long. The CDR3, as DNA: TGTGCCAGCAGCGCTTCATCGGATACGCAGTATTTT. Translating it yields CASSASSDTQYF.